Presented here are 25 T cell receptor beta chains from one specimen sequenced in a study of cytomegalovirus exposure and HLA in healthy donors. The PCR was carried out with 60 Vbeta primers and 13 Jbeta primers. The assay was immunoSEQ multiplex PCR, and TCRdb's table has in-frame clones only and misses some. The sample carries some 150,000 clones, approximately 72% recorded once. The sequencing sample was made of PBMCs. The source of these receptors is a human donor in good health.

DNA of the CDR3: TGCAGCTTGCGACAGCCTGGCTCCTACAATGAGCAGTTCTTC. Encoded protein: CSLRQPGSYNEQFF. The J gene is TRBJ2-1, the V gene TRBV29-1, with D perhaps TRBD1 (5 bases). The CDR3 totals 14 residues. The germline V gene encodes CDR1 SQVTM and CDR2 ANQGSEA. V lost 8 bases, J lost 0 bases, and 14 bases lay in between.

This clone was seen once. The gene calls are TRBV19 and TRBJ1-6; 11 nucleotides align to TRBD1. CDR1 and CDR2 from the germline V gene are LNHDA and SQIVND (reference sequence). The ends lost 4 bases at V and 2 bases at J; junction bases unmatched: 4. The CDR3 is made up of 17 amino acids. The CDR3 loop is CASSTWTGGTYNSPLHF. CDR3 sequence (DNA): TGTGCCAGTAGTACCTGGACAGGGGGCACCTATAATTCACCCCTCCACTTT.

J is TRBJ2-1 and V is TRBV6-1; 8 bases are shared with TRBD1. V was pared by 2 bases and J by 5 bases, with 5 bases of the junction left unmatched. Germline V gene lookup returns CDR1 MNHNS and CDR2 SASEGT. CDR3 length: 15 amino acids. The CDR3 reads CASSEITGGHNEQFF. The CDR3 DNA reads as TGTGCCAGCAGTGAAATCACAGGGGGACACAATGAGCAGTTCTTC.

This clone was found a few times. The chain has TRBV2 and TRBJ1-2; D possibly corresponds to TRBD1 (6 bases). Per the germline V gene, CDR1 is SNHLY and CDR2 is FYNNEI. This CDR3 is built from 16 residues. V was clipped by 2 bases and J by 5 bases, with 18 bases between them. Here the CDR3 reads CASSEMGAQGGYGYTF. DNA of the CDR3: TGTGCCAGCAGTGAAATGGGGGCACAGGGAGGGTATGGCTACACCTTC.

The CDR3 loop reads CASSSRGGSWMAQYF. In nucleotides, the CDR3 is TGTGCCAGCAGCTCCCGGGGGGGGAGTTGGATGGCGCAGTATTTT. V and J are TRBV13 and TRBJ2-3; 8 bases align to TRBD2. Germline trimming cut 4 bases from V and 10 bases from J; bases unmatched to any gene: 13. The CDR3 contains 15 residues. Germline values: CDR1 PRHDT, CDR2 FYEKMQ (reference sequence).

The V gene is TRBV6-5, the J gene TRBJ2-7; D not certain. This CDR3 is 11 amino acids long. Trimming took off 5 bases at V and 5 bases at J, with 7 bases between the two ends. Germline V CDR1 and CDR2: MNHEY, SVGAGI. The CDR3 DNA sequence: TGTGCCAGCAGTGAATCGGACGAGCAGTACTTC. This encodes CASSESDEQYF.

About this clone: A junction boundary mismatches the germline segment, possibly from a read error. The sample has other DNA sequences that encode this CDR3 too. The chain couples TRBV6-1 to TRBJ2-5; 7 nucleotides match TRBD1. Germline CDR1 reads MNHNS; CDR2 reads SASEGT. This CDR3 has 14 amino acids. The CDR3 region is CASSGQAIQETQYF. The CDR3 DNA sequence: TGCGCCAGCTCCGGACAGGCCATCCAAGAGACCCAGTACTTC.

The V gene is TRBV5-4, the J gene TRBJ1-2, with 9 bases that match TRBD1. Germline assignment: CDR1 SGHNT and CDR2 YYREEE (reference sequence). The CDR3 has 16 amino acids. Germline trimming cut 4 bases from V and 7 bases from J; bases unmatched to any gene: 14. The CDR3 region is CASSVRDRAEIRGYTF. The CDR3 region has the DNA TGTGCCAGCAGCGTCCGGGACAGGGCCGAGATTCGTGGCTACACCTTC. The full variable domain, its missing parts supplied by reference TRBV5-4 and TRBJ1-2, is ETGVTQSPTHLIKTRGQQVTLRCSSQSGHNTVSWYQQALGQGPQFIFQYYREEENGRGNFPPRFSGLQFPNYSSELNVNALELDDSALYLCASSVRDRAEIRGYTFGSGTRLTVV.

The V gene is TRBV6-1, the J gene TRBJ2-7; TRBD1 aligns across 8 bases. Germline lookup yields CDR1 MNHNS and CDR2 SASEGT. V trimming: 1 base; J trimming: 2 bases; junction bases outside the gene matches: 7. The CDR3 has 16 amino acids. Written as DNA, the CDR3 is TGTGCCAGCAGTGAAGGTGGACAGGGTGTCACCTACGAGCAGTACTTC. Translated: CASSEGGQGVTYEQYF.

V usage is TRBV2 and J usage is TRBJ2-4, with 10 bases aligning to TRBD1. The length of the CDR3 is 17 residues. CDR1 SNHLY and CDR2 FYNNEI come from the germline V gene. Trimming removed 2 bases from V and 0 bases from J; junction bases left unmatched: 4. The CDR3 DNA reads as TGTGCCAGCAGTGAATGGGGACAGGGGATAGCCAAAAACATTCAGTACTTC. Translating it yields CASSEWGQGIAKNIQYF.

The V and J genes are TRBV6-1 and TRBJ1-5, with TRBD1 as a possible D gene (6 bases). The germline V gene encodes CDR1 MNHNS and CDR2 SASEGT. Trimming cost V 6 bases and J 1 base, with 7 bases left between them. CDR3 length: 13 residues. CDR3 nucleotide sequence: TGTGCCAGCAGAGGACAGAGCAATCAGCCCCAGCATTTT. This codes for CASRGQSNQPQHF.

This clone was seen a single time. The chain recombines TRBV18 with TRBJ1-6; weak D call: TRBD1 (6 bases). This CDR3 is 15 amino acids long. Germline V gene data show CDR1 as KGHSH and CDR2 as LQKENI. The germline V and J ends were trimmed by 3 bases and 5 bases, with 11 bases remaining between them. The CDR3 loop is CASSPGTPNNSPLHF. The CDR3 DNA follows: TGTGCCAGCTCACCCGGGACACCAAATAATTCACCCCTCCACTTT.

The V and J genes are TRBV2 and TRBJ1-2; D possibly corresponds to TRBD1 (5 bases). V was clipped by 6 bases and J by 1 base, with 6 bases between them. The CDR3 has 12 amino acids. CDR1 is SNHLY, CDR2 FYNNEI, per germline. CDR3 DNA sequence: TGTGCCAGCAGCAGGGATAACTATGGCTACACCTTC. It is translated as CASSRDNYGYTF.

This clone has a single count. This CDR3 is CASSLVTGGVFF. Here the CDR3 DNA reads TGTGCCAGCAGCTTGGTTACGGGGGGGGTGTTCTTC. The V and J genes are TRBV5-6 and TRBJ2-1; TRBD2 matches 8 bases. CDR1 and CDR2 (germline): SGHDT, YYEEEE. V lost 0 bases, J lost 15 bases, and 5 bases stayed unmatched. CDR3 size: 12 residues.

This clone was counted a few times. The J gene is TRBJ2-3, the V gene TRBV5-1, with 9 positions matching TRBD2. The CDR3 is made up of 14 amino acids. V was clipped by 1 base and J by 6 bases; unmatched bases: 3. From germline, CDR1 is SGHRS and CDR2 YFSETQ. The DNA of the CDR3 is TGCGCCAGCAGCTTGACTAGCGGGCTCGATACGCAGTATTTT. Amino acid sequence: CASSLTSGLDTQYF.

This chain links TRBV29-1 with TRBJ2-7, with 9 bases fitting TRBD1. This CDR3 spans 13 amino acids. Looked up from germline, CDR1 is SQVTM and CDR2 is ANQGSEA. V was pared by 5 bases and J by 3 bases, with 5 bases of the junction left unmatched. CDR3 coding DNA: TGCAGCGTTCTAGGGACAGGGAACTACGAGCAGTACTTC. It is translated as CSVLGTGNYEQYF.

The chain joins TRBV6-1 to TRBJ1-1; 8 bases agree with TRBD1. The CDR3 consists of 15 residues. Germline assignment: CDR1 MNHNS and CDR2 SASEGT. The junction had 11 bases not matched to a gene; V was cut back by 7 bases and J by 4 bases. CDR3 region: CASTIRAGGGTEAFF. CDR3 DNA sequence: TGTGCCAGCACCATTAGGGCAGGGGGCGGCACTGAAGCTTTCTTT.

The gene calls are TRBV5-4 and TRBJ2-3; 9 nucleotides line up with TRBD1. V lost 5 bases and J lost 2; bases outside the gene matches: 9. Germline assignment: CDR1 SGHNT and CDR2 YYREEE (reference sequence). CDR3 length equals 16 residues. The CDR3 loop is CASSRDRESVTDTQYF. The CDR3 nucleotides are TGTGCCAGCAGTCGGGACAGGGAGTCAGTCACAGATACGCAGTATTTT.

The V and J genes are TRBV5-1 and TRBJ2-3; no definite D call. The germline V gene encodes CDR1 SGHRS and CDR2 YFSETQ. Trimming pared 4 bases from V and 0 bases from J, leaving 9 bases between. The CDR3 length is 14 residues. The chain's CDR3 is CASSHDSSTDTQYF. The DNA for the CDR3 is TGCGCCAGCAGCCATGACTCTAGCACAGATACGCAGTATTTT.

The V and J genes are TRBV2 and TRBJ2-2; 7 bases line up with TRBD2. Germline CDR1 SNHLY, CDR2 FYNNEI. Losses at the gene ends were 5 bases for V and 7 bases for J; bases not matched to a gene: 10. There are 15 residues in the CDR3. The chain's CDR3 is CASSPAAGDRGELFF. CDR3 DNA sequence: TGTGCCAGCAGTCCGGCTGCGGGGGACCGCGGGGAGCTGTTTTTT.

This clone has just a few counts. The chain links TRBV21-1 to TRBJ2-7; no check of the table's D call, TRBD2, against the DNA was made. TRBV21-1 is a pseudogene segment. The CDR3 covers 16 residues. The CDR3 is CASSPPLGGDRYEQYF. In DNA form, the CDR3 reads TGTGCCAGCAGCCCCCCCCTAGGAGGGGACCGCTACGAGCAGTACTTC.

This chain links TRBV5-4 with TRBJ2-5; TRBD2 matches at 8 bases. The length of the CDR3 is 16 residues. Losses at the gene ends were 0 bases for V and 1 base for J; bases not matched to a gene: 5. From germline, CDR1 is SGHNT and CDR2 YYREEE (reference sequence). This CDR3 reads CASSLVGSGVQETQYF. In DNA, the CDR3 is TGTGCCAGCAGCTTGGTCGGTAGCGGGGTCCAAGAGACCCAGTACTTC. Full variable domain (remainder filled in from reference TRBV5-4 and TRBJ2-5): ETGVTQSPTHLIKTRGQQVTLRCSSQSGHNTVSWYQQALGQGPQFIFQYYREEENGRGNFPPRFSGLQFPNYSSELNVNALELDDSALYLCASSLVGSGVQETQYFGPGTRLLVL.

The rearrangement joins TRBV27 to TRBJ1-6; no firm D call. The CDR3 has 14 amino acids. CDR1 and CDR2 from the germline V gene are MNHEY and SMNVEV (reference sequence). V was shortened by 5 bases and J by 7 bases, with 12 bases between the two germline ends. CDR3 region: CASSSGEVNSPLHF. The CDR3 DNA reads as TGTGCCAGCAGTAGCGGGGAGGTCAATTCACCCCTCCACTTT.

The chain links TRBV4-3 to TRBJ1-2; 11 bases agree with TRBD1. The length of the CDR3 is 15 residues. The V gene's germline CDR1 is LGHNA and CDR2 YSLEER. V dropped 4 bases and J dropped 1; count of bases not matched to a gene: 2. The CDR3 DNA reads TGCGCCAGCAGCCCTGGGACAGGGGGTAACTATGGCTACACCTTC. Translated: CASSPGTGGNYGYTF.

Written as DNA, the CDR3 is TGTGCCAGTAGGGGGGGACAGACTTGGAGGGGGAACACTGAAGCTTTCTTT. Translated, it gives CASRGGQTWRGNTEAFF. The chain combines TRBV19 with TRBJ1-1, with 7 bases identical to TRBD1. Germline CDR1 LNHDA, CDR2 SQIVND (reference sequence). The CDR3 is 17 amino acids. Unmatched junction bases numbered 14, after V lost 6 bases and J lost 1 base.